The rows below give T cell receptor beta chains drawn from one sample of a study of blood T cells in healthy people across ages. In TCRdb, the 5' RACE reads were re-called with MiXCR into one record per CDR3 protein. The sample comprises roughly 2 million distinct CDR3 sequences, about 50% of which are singletons, and roughly 2.1% rests with the top ten. Material for sequencing was blood. The receptors were gathered from a woman aged 40-49 years in good health. Both conserved end residues are part of each CDR3. A D gene is named only where the DNA matches it firmly. Part of the rows lack a size; the others show once, few, many or a class for expanded clones.

j_gene	abundance	d_gene	v_gene	len	CDR3aa	CDR3nt
TRBJ1-2	many	TRBD1	TRBV20-1	16	CSARADRGQRLYGYTF	TGCAGTGCTAGAGCGGACAGGGGACAAAGGTTGTATGGCTACACCTTC
TRBJ1-5	NA	NA	TRBV4-3	15	CASSQAGGGGQPQHF	TGCGCCAGCAGCCAAGCGGGGGGAGGAGGTCAGCCCCAGCATTTT
TRBJ1-2	NA	TRBD1	TRBV5-1	16	CASSSGQPTSVYGYTF	TGCGCCAGCAGCTCGGGACAGCCTACGTCAGTTTATGGCTACACCTTC
TRBJ1-5	NA	NA	TRBV4-1	16	CASSQRTEIKDQPQHF	TGCGCCAGCAGCCAGCGGACGGAGATCAAGGATCAGCCCCAGCATTTT
TRBJ2-1	few	NA	TRBV7-9	17	CASSPHYNRTSYNEQFF	TGTGCCAGCAGCCCCCATTATAACAGGACCTCTTACAATGAGCAGTTCTTC
TRBJ2-5	NA	NA	TRBV28	15	CASSLVVGARETQYF	TGTGCCAGCAGTTTGGTTGTAGGGGCGCGTGAGACCCAGTACTTC
TRBJ1-6	NA	TRBD1	TRBV28	18	CAIGVGTGDGLLNSPLHF	TGTGCCATCGGGGTCGGGACAGGGGATGGTTTACTCAATTCACCCCTCCACTTT
TRBJ2-5	few	TRBD2	TRBV13	15	CASSASGGYQETQYF	TGTGCCAGCAGCGCTAGCGGGGGCTACCAAGAGACCCAGTACTTC
TRBJ2-7	NA	NA	TRBV28	14	CASRIQDSSYEQYF	TGTGCCAGCAGGATTCAGGACAGTTCCTACGAGCAGTACTTC
TRBJ2-5	NA	TRBD2	TRBV9	16	CASSVANSGPQETQYF	TGTGCCAGCAGCGTAGCTAATAGCGGGCCACAAGAGACCCAGTACTTC
TRBJ2-1	few	NA	TRBV7-9	14	CASSLAGLQTEQFF	TGTGCCAGCAGCTTAGCAGGGCTTCAGACTGAGCAGTTCTTC
TRBJ2-3	few	TRBD2	TRBV7-2	17	CASSSLGRTSGTDTQYF	TGTGCCAGCAGCTCCCTCGGCAGGACTAGCGGCACAGATACGCAGTATTTT
TRBJ2-5	NA	TRBD2	TRBV6-1	17	CASSPGGREYWRETQYF	TGTGCCAGCTCCCCCGGCGGGAGGGAATACTGGAGAGAGACCCAGTACTTC
TRBJ2-1	NA	NA	TRBV12-3/TRBV12-4	14	CASEGPRIHNEQFF	TGTGCCAGCGAGGGACCCCGCATCCACAATGAGCAGTTCTTC
TRBJ1-1	few	NA	TRBV20-1	13	CSARSWENTEAFF	TGCAGTGCTAGGTCGTGGGAAAACACTGAAGCTTTCTTT
TRBJ2-2	NA	NA	TRBV6-6	13	CASSYRGTGELFF	TGTGCCAGCAGTTACAGGGGGACCGGGGAGCTGTTTTTT
TRBJ1-2	NA	TRBD1	TRBV5-1	15	CASSLGGTARTGYTF	TGCGCCAGCAGCTTGGGGGGGACAGCGAGGACTGGCTACACCTTC
TRBJ2-3	NA	NA	TRBV20-1	15	CSAPSGGYSTDTQYF	TGCAGTGCTCCCTCCGGGGGATACAGCACAGATACGCAGTATTTT
TRBJ2-1	NA	NA	TRBV4-3	12	CASSQDTSTQFF	TGCGCCAGCAGCCAAGATACTAGTACTCAGTTCTTC
TRBJ2-1	NA	NA	TRBV7-2	13	CASTQTGNNEQFF	TGTGCCAGCACCCAAACAGGGAACAATGAGCAGTTCTTC
TRBJ2-1	NA	NA	TRBV28	12	CASSFFGNEQFF	TGCGCCAGCAGCTTTTTCGGTAATGAGCAGTTCTTC
TRBJ2-5	few	NA	TRBV10-3	14	CAISDDGYQETQYF	TGTGCCATCAGTGACGACGGGTACCAAGAGACCCAGTACTTC
TRBJ1-1	few	NA	TRBV19	11	CASSKYTEAFF	TGTGCCAGTAGCAAATACACTGAAGCTTTCTTT
TRBJ2-1	NA	NA	TRBV5-1	15	CASSLGSNSYNEQFF	TGCGCCAGCAGCTTGGGCAGCAACTCCTACAATGAGCAGTTCTTC
TRBJ1-2	NA	NA	TRBV5-1	13	CASSLNLRDGYTF	TGCGCCAGCAGCTTGAACCTTAGGGATGGCTACACCTTC
TRBJ1-2	NA	NA	TRBV5-6	12	CASSLRLGGYTF	TGTGCCAGCAGCTTGAGGCTGGGGGGCTACACCTTC
TRBJ2-3	NA	NA	TRBV9	14	CASMDTSSTDTQYF	TGTGCCAGCATGGACACCTCTAGCACAGATACGCAGTATTTT
TRBJ2-1	NA	NA	TRBV3-1	15	CASSQDTRPSNEQFF	TGTGCCAGCAGCCAAGATACGCGGCCATCCAATGAGCAGTTCTTC
TRBJ2-1	NA	NA	TRBV5-1	14	CASSVRQGGDEQFF	TGCGCCAGCAGCGTGAGACAGGGAGGCGATGAGCAGTTCTTC
TRBJ1-6	NA	NA	TRBV4-3	15	CASSQLGGYNSPLHF	TGCGCCAGCAGCCAATTGGGGGGGTATAATTCACCCCTCCACTTT
TRBJ2-3	few	NA	TRBV6-6	15	CASSYSSTYTDTQYF	TGTGCCAGCAGTTACTCGAGCACGTACACAGATACGCAGTATTTT
TRBJ1-1	NA	NA	TRBV19	13	CASSVGADTEAFF	TGTGCCAGTAGTGTAGGGGCCGACACTGAAGCTTTCTTT
TRBJ2-7	NA	NA	TRBV12-1	9	CARSREQYF	TGTGCACGAAGCCGCGAGCAGTACTTC
TRBJ2-7	NA	NA	TRBV7-9	15	CASSSGRGGSYEQDF	TGTGCCAGCAGCTCAGGTAGGGGAGGTTCCTACGAGCAGGACTTC
TRBJ1-1	few	TRBD1	TRBV4-1	13	CASSPVDRGHAFF	TGCGCCAGCAGCCCCGTGGACAGGGGTCATGCTTTCTTT
TRBJ1-4	few	TRBD1	TRBV4-3	15	CASSQGDRDVEKLFF	TGCGCCAGCAGCCAAGGGGACAGGGATGTTGAAAAACTGTTTTTT
TRBJ1-6	NA	NA	TRBV20-1	13	CSAQSGADSPLHF	TGCAGTGCTCAATCCGGGGCGGATTCACCCCTCCACTTT
TRBJ1-2	NA	TRBD1	TRBV2	13	CASRTGLTYGYTF	TGTGCCAGCAGGACAGGGCTTACGTATGGCTACACCTTC
TRBJ2-3	NA	NA	TRBV5-1	14	CASSDAGARDTQYF	TGCGCCAGCAGCGACGCTGGGGCGCGGGATACGCAGTATTTT
TRBJ2-3	NA	TRBD1	TRBV7-2	20	CASSLAGWGTGQGAEDTQYF	TGTGCCAGCAGCTTAGCTGGGTGGGGGACGGGACAGGGGGCTGAGGATACGCAGTATTTT
TRBJ1-6	NA	NA	TRBV2	15	CASKTLTSYNSPLHF	TGTGCCAGCAAGACACTTACCTCCTATAATTCACCCCTCCACTTT
TRBJ2-3	NA	TRBD1	TRBV6-6	13	CASDRGRADTQYF	TGTGCAAGTGACAGGGGGCGGGCAGATACGCAGTATTTT
TRBJ2-7	NA	NA	TRBV7-9	16	CASSLVPDSGSYEQYF	TGTGCCAGCAGCTTAGTTCCCGATAGCGGCTCCTACGAGCAGTACTTC
TRBJ2-3	NA	TRBD2	TRBV7-2	15	CASSPAGGGPDTQYF	TGTGCCAGCAGCCCAGCGGGGGGGGGCCCCGATACGCAGTATTTT
TRBJ2-1	NA	NA	TRBV6-2/TRBV6-3	17	CASSPAWGRLGEDEQFF	TGTGCTAGCAGCCCCGCTTGGGGGCGACTAGGAGAGGATGAGCAGTTCTTC
TRBJ2-3	many	NA	TRBV20-1	11	CSATQADTQYF	TGCAGTGCCACCCAAGCAGATACGCAGTATTTT
TRBJ2-6	few	TRBD1	TRBV4-3	17	CASSRGQGASGANVLTF	TGCGCCAGCAGCCGCGGACAGGGGGCCTCTGGGGCCAACGTCCTGACTTTC
TRBJ2-5	NA	NA	TRBV6-6	13	CASTLHGGETQYF	TGTGCCAGCACCCTGCATGGTGGAGAGACCCAGTACTTC
TRBJ2-5	NA	NA	TRBV10-1	14	CASSESAGQETQYF	TGCGCCAGCAGTGAGTCGGCAGGGCAAGAGACCCAGTACTTC
TRBJ1-5	once	TRBD1	TRBV6-5	19	CASSYWGTGSIYSNQPQHF	TGTGCCAGCAGTTACTGGGGGACAGGTTCAATTTATAGCAATCAGCCCCAGCATTTT
TRBJ1-2	NA	NA	TRBV9	14	CASSVGRGRYGYTF	TGTGCCAGCAGCGTAGGGCGGGGAAGGTATGGCTACACCTTC